Below, one T cell receptor beta chain is given with its context. Antigen: not known. Germline lookup yields CDR1 SGHAT and CDR2 FQNNGV. This CDR3 has 17 residues. J lost 7 bases, V lost 5 bases, and 11 bases had no gene match. The source of the sample is a study of graft-versus-host responses after intestinal transplantation. Background on the study: Recipients had multivisceral, liver-intestinal, or isolated intestinal transplants. Once they had received anti-thymocyte globulin induction, all recipients took tacrolimus and steroids for about three years. General study findings and limits: Early post-transplant falls in HvG clones accompanied the peak levels of circulating GvH clones. The authors found GvH clones in recipient marrow, some appearing first in ileum or blood.

Using immunoSEQ multiplex PCR, the repertoire was profiled, and TCRdb retains in-frame clones only, with some absent. The top ten clones hold around 4.8% of a sample with nearly 45,000 clones, around nine tenths of them seen once. The V gene is TRBV11-2, the J gene TRBJ2-1; 13 bases are shared with TRBD2. Here the sequenced sample was PBMCs, taken 524 days after transplant. The clonotype comes from a human patient who received an intestinal transplant, so some T cells may come from the graft donor. The CDR3 here is CASSPHPGTSGANEQFF. The CDR3, as DNA: TGTGCCAGCAGCCCCCACCCCGGGACTAGCGGGGCAAATGAGCAGTTCTTC.